The 15 T cell receptor beta chains reported below all come from one sample, sequenced in a study of blood T cell repertoires in COVID-19. Assay: immunoSEQ multiplex PCR; the TCRdb copy retains only in-frame clones and omits some. The data contain 250,000 to 350,000 clones, about 88% of them singletons. Sequenced input: peripheral blood. The source is a woman aged 55-69 years with acute or convalescent COVID-19.

The V call is TRBV20-1, the J call TRBJ2-7; D is perhaps TRBD1 (5 bases). This CDR3 is 16 amino acids long. Germline values: CDR1 DFQATT, CDR2 SNEGSKA (reference sequence). The ends were cut back, 3 bases at V and 0 bases at J, with 18 bases in the middle. Here the CDR3 DNA reads TGCAGTGCTAGTCGAGGTGGGGCGACGAGCTCCTACGAGCAGTACTTC. Translating it yields CSASRGGATSSYEQYF.

The rearrangement joins TRBV5-1 to TRBJ2-1, with 8 bases identical to TRBD2. V lost 2 bases to trimming and J lost 9 bases; unmatched junction nucleotides: 4. Germline-derived CDR1 and CDR2 are SGHRS and YFSETQ. There are 13 residues in the CDR3. This CDR3 is CASSFGSGTEQFF. For the CDR3, the DNA is TGCGCCAGCAGCTTTGGTAGCGGGACTGAGCAGTTCTTC. The variable domain in full, completed from reference TRBV5-1 and TRBJ2-1, reads KAGVTQTPRYLIKTRGQQVTLSCSPISGHRSVSWYQQTPGQGLQFLFEYFSETQRNKGNFPGRFSGRQFSNSRSEMNVSTLELGDSALYLCASSFGSGTEQFFGPGTRLTVL.

The V and J genes are TRBV29-1 and TRBJ1-2; 9 nucleotides line up with TRBD1. The germline V gene encodes CDR1 SQVTM and CDR2 ANQGSEA. The CDR3 extends over 14 amino acids. The junction had 4 bases not matched to a gene; V was cut back by 3 bases and J by 2 bases. This CDR3 reads CSVEGTGQNYGYTF. The DNA of the CDR3 is TGCAGCGTTGAGGGGACAGGGCAGAACTATGGCTACACCTTC.

DNA of the CDR3: TGTGCCAGCTCACCACAGCAGGTCCCGGATCCGAATGAGCAGTTCTTC. This encodes CASSPQQVPDPNEQFF. This sequence joins TRBV18 and TRBJ2-1, with no clear D. CDR3 length: 16 residues. The V and J ends lost 1 base and 7 bases respectively, with 17 bases between them. Germline CDR1 and CDR2: KGHSH and LQKENI.

The CDR3 sequence: CASSPTGQGNQPQHF. For the CDR3, the DNA is TGTGCCAGCAGTCCCACCGGACAGGGTAATCAGCCCCAGCATTTT. This chain joins TRBV28 and TRBJ1-5, with TRBD1 matching over 8 bases. The CDR3 has 15 residues. Per the germline V gene, CDR1 is MDHEN and CDR2 is SYDVKM. Unmatched junction bases numbered 7, after V lost 5 bases and J lost 4 bases.

V gene TRBV27 combines with J gene TRBJ2-7; 13 nucleotides align to TRBD2. V was pared by 5 bases and J by 7 bases, with 14 bases of the junction left unmatched. The CDR3 covers 17 residues. Per germline, CDR1 MNHEY and CDR2 SMNVEV (reference sequence). CDR3 in DNA: TGTGCCAGCAGTCTAAGGGGGAGAGGACTAGCGGGAGAGGAGCAGTACTTC. Protein product: CASSLRGRGLAGEEQYF.

This chain links TRBV10-3 with TRBJ1-2, with a possible D match to TRBD1 (6 bases). Germline V gives CDR1 ENHRY, CDR2 SYGVKD. The CDR3 is made up of 12 amino acids. V lost 5 bases to trimming and J lost 5 bases, with 9 bases between them. For the CDR3, the DNA is TGTGCCATCAGTTCAGGGGTATATGGCTACACCTTC. Its protein product is CAISSGVYGYTF.

V usage is TRBV5-1 and J usage is TRBJ2-7; possible D gene TRBD1, 6 bases. Looked up from germline, CDR1 is SGHRS and CDR2 is YFSETQ. With 1 base removed from V and 4 bases from J, the gap between germline ends came to 9 bases. CDR3 length: 13 residues. CDR3 in amino acids: CASSLTRGYEQYF. The CDR3 DNA sequence: TGCGCCAGCAGCTTGACCAGGGGATACGAGCAGTACTTC.

The rearrangement joins TRBV28 to TRBJ1-1; 7 bases are shared with TRBD1. Per the germline V gene, CDR1 is MDHEN and CDR2 is SYDVKM. The CDR3 runs to 16 residues. The V segment lost 3 bases and the J segment 0 bases; nucleotides outside the gene matches: 7. CDR3 bases: TGTGCCAGCAGTTTGGGGGACAGAGTTATGAACACTGAAGCTTTCTTT. Translating gives CASSLGDRVMNTEAFF.

This chain's CDR3 is CASSHPTGGRGSPLHF. CDR3 DNA: TGCGCCAGCAGCCATCCGACAGGGGGCCGGGGCTCACCCCTCCACTTT. The genes are TRBV4-1 and TRBJ1-6, with 10 bases that match TRBD1. Trimming removed 3 bases from V and 10 bases from J; junction bases left unmatched: 9. The CDR3 sequence is 16 residues long. CDR1 MGHRA and CDR2 YSYEKL come from the germline V gene.

This chain joins TRBV3-1 (or the pseudogene TRBV3-2) and TRBJ1-4; tentative D call: TRBD1 (5 bases). V was shortened by 2 bases and J by 8 bases, with 18 bases between the two germline ends. From germline, CDR1 is LGHDT and CDR2 YNNKEL (reference sequence). This CDR3 spans 16 amino acids. CDR3: CASSQRAEGPPEKLFF. Written as DNA, the CDR3 is TGTGCCAGCAGCCAACGCGCGGAGGGGCCTCCCGAAAAACTGTTTTTT.

The genes are TRBV7-4 and TRBJ1-4; weak D call: TRBD1 (6 bases). Trimming took off 2 bases at V and 6 bases at J, with 10 bases between the two ends. The CDR3 sequence is 14 residues long. Germline CDR1 is SGHVT and CDR2 is SQSDAQ. CDR3: CASSLTGRDEKLFF. The CDR3 nucleotides read TGTGCCAGCAGCTTAACAGGGCGCGATGAAAAACTGTTTTTT.

The genes are TRBV28 and TRBJ1-2; TRBD1 agrees at 7 bases. The CDR3 extends over 13 amino acids. The junction had 6 bases not matched to a gene; V was cut back by 6 bases and J by 5 bases. In germline, CDR1 is MDHEN, CDR2 SYDVKM. CDR3 nucleotide sequence: TGTGCCAGCAGACCCCAGGGGGAGTATGGCTACACCTTC. Its protein is CASRPQGEYGYTF.

The chain carries TRBV28 and TRBJ2-3, with D maybe TRBD1 (6 bases). In germline, CDR1 is MDHEN, CDR2 SYDVKM. This CDR3 has 15 residues. Trimming removed 7 bases from V and 0 bases from J, with 14 bases in between. CDR3 bases: TGTGCCAGCACCTTGACAGGTCCTAGCACAGATACGCAGTATTTT. It codes for CASTLTGPSTDTQYF. The variable domain in full, completed from reference TRBV28 and TRBJ2-3, reads DVKVTQSSRYLVKRTGEKVFLECVQDMDHENMFWYRQDPGLGLRLIYFSYDVKMKEKGDIPEGYSVSREKKERFSLILESASTNQTSMYLCASTLTGPSTDTQYFGPGTRLTVL.

The CDR3, as DNA: TGTGCCAGCAGTCTGGGACAGGTAGGGGAAAATCAGCCCCAGCATTTT. It yields the protein CASSLGQVGENQPQHF. The chain joins TRBV28 to TRBJ1-5; 8 positions match TRBD1. This CDR3 spans 16 amino acids. Germline CDR1 and CDR2: MDHEN and SYDVKM. Trimming took 5 bases from V and 4 from J; bases not matched to a gene: 10. The full variable domain, its missing parts supplied by reference TRBV28 and TRBJ1-5, is DVKVTQSSRYLVKRTGEKVFLECVQDMDHENMFWYRQDPGLGLRLIYFSYDVKMKEKGDIPEGYSVSREKKERFSLILESASTNQTSMYLCASSLGQVGENQPQHFGDGTRLSIL.